The 14 T cell receptor beta chains in this list originate from one sample, sequenced in a study of T-cell reconstitution after alpha-beta-depleted transplantation in children (dated by TCRdb to 2016 to 2017). Libraries were made using PCR. Instrument used: Illumina HiSeq 2500. Molecular barcoding was employed in the preparation of TCR libraries, with unique molecular identifiers being used to normalize TCRbeta repertoire quantification. The public sequencing data were trimmed at Q25 with fastp and processed into clonotypes with MiXCR by TCRdb, which kept only in-frame beta chains. Every CDR3 protein is listed once, alongside the most common genes and DNA of its rows. The sample table contains 190,000 or so distinct CDR3 sequences; only one count was recorded for 13% to 15% of them. About 13% of the sample comes from the top ten. The material sequenced was PBMCs from the stem cell graft donor, taken from the stem cell graft. These receptors all come from a human donor who donated a stem cell graft to a child with acute lymphoblastic leukemia.

For this clonotype: A single base separates this from a much larger clone, so it may be a read error. V gene TRBV4-1 combines with J gene TRBJ2-1; D gene ambiguous. The CDR3 has 16 residues. Germline values: CDR1 MGHRA, CDR2 YSYEKL. The V end lost 3 bases, the J end lost 9 bases, and 21 bases lay between the germline ends. CDR3 amino acids: CASSQGPVVVNGEQFF. CDR3 DNA: TGCGCCAGCAGCCAGGGCCCGGTAGTGGTAAATGGTGAGCAGTTCTTC.

This clonotype was seen many times. The V call is TRBV12-3 or TRBV12-4, the J call TRBJ2-1; D uncertain. With 7 bases removed from V and 4 bases from J, the gap between germline ends came to 11 bases. The length of the CDR3 is 13 residues. The CDR3 here is CASIPRVYNEQFF. CDR3 DNA: TGTGCCAGCATACCCCGGGTATACAATGAGCAGTTCTTC.

A few counts support this clonotype. J is TRBJ1-5 and V is TRBV12-3 or TRBV12-4, with D maybe TRBD1 (5 bases). The length of the CDR3 is 15 residues. Trimming left V 7 bases short and J 2 bases short, with 15 bases between. The DNA of the CDR3 is TGTGCCAGCACCCTCGGGGGGAGCGGCAATCAGCCCCAGCATTTT. This gives the protein CASTLGGSGNQPQHF.

This clonotype occurred many times. The chain joins TRBV25-1 to TRBJ1-6; D is ambiguous. The CDR3 is made up of 15 amino acids. V lost 5 bases and J lost 5, with 13 bases in between. Germline assignment: CDR1 MGHDK and CDR2 SYGVNS. This CDR3 is CASSPFGVNNSPLHF. The CDR3 nucleotides read TGTGCCAGCAGTCCTTTTGGGGTAAATAATTCACCCCTCCACTTT.

In this sample, this clonotype turned up many times. The chain is built from TRBV3-1 and TRBJ2-6; no definite D call. The CDR3 loop spans 15 amino acids. Looked up from germline, CDR1 is LGHDT and CDR2 is YNNKEL (reference sequence). Trimming shortened V by 1 base and J by 0 bases, and 4 bases separated the two germline ends. The CDR3 DNA sequence: TGTGCCAGCAGCCAAGGGAACTCTGGGGCCAACGTCCTGACTTTC. Its translation: CASSQGNSGANVLTF.

This clonotype occurred many times. The chain combines TRBV12-3 or TRBV12-4 with TRBJ2-5; the match to TRBD1 covers 9 bases. Unmatched junction bases numbered 7, after V lost 3 bases and J lost 2 bases. The CDR3 consists of 16 residues. Here the CDR3 reads CASSFYTGTGQETQYF. Here the CDR3 DNA reads TGTGCCAGCAGTTTTTATACAGGGACAGGGCAAGAGACCCAGTACTTC.

Concerning this clonotype itself: Possible read error: a much larger clone is one base away. No conserved phenylalanine or tryptophan is present at the end of the CDR3, so a read error is the likely explanation. This chain joins TRBV29-1 and TRBJ2-5; no firm D call. The length of the CDR3 is 12 residues. Germline values: CDR1 SQVTM, CDR2 ANQGSEA. Between the trimmed V and J ends, which lost 6 bases and 1 base, there was a span of 9 bases. The CDR3 loop reads CSVRRVQETQYL. CDR3 sequence (DNA): TGCAGCGTCAGGAGAGTCCAAGAGACCCAGTACCTC.

In its sample, this clonotype was seen many times. The chain employs TRBV19 and TRBJ2-2, with D uncertain. In germline, CDR1 is LNHDA, CDR2 SQIVND (reference sequence). CDR3 length: 12 amino acids. The V end was cut by 10 bases, the J end by 7 bases, with 13 bases between. Here the CDR3 DNA reads TGTGCCACCCGTACCGGTATCGGGGAGCTGTTTTTT. Translating it yields CATRTGIGELFF.

This clonotype was detected many times. This sequence joins TRBV12-3 or TRBV12-4 and TRBJ1-2, with D possibly matching TRBD1 (5 bases). V lost 6 bases to trimming and J lost 5 bases, with 13 bases between them. The CDR3 totals 13 residues. The CDR3 DNA reads TGTGCCAGCAGCTCGACAGCTCTATATGGCTACACCTTC. Amino acids: CASSSTALYGYTF.

Ten or more counts support this clonotype. This chain joins TRBV5-1 and TRBJ1-2; the D is unclear. The CDR3 length is 13 residues. V dropped 2 bases and J dropped 8 bases, with 13 bases sitting between them. Germline CDR1 is SGHRS and CDR2 is YFSETQ. Here the CDR3 DNA reads TGCGCCAGCAGCTTCTCGCAAGTAGAGGGCTACACCTTC. This sequence encodes CASSFSQVEGYTF.

This clonotype came up a few times. CDR3 in amino acids: CASSYYSGNTIYF. CDR3 sequence (DNA): TGTGCCAGTAGTTACTACTCTGGAAACACCATATATTTT. V gene TRBV19 combines with J gene TRBJ1-3; D unclear. Germline values: CDR1 LNHDA, CDR2 SQIVND (reference sequence). Trimming left V 5 bases short and J 0 bases short, with 5 bases between. This CDR3 has 13 amino acids.

By sample share, this clonotype is medium-sized. This chain connects TRBV27 to TRBJ2-4, with D tentatively TRBD1 (6 bases). This CDR3 has 17 amino acids. The V gene's germline CDR1 is MNHEY and CDR2 SMNVEV (reference sequence). V lost 5 bases to trimming and J lost 0 bases, with 17 bases between them. CDR3 in amino acids: CASSRTGSALAKNIQYF. CDR3 DNA: TGTGCCAGCAGTCGTACAGGGTCGGCATTAGCCAAAAACATTCAGTACTTC.

This clonotype showed up many times. This sequence joins TRBV4-2 and TRBJ2-2; 9 nucleotides line up with TRBD1. This CDR3 has 15 residues. Germline trimming cut 3 bases from V and 7 bases from J; bases unmatched to any gene: 6. Germline assignment: CDR1 LGHNA and CDR2 YNFKEQ. DNA for the CDR3: TGTGCCAGCAGCCAGGGGACAGGGCCAATCGGGGAGCTGTTTTTT. Translation gives CASSQGTGPIGELFF.

This clonotype has a count of ten or more. The chain recombines TRBV7-8 with TRBJ2-7; D might be TRBD1 (6 bases). Germline lookup yields CDR1 SGHVS and CDR2 FQNEAQ. The CDR3 contains 15 residues. V gave up 5 bases and J gave up 12 bases, with 26 bases separating them. This CDR3 is CASSPRGSISYDPYF. CDR3 nucleotide sequence: TGTGCCAGCAGCCCCAGGGGATCGATCTCGTACGATCCGTACTTC.